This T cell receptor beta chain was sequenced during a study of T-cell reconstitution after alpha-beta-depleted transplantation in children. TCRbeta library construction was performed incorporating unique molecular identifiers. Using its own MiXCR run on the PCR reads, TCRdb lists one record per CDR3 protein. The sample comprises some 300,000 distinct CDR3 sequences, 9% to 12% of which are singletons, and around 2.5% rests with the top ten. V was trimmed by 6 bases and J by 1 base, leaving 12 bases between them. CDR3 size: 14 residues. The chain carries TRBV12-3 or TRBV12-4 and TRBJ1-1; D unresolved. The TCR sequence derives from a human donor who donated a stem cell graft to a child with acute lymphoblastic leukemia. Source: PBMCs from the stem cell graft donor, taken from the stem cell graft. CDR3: CASRLGVQNTEAFF. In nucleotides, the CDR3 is TGTGCCAGCAGATTGGGAGTCCAGAACACTGAAGCTTTCTTT.